The next 12 T cell receptor beta chains were all read from a single sample in a study of PD-L1 blockade in urothelial cancer. Clones were read by immunoSEQ multiplex PCR, and TCRdb kept only the in-frame ones, dropping some. The sample lists roughly 87,000 clones, 87% occurring once. Material: PBMCs, obtained around atezolizumab (anti-PD-L1) treatment. The receptor set was obtained from a woman in her sixties or seventies with urothelial cancer.

A remark on this clone: At one boundary the junction diverges from the germline segment, which might be a read error. The chain carries TRBV7-9 and TRBJ2-3; the D gene is possibly TRBD2 (6 bases). The CDR3 spans 17 residues. Germline loops: CDR1 SEHNR, CDR2 FQNEAQ (reference sequence). As DNA, the CDR3 is TGTGCCAGCAGCCTAGCCCCACTAGCCTTCAGCACAGATACGCAGTATTTT. Translating it yields CASSLAPLAFSTDTQYF. Complete variable domain (other parts from reference TRBV7-9 and TRBJ2-3): DTGVSQNPRHKITKRGQNVTFRCDPISEHNRLYWYRQTLGQGPEFLTYFQNEAQLEKSRLLSDRFSAERPKGSFSTLEIQRTEQGDSAMYLCASSLAPLAFSTDTQYFGPGTRLTVL.

The rearrangement joins TRBV25-1 to TRBJ1-2, with D tentatively TRBD1 (5 bases). V lost 6 bases to trimming and J lost 5 bases, with 10 bases between them. Germline V gene sequence: CDR1 MGHDK, CDR2 SYGVNS. This CDR3 has 12 residues. The CDR3: CASRTQGYGYTF. CDR3 coding DNA: TGTGCCAGCAGAACCCAGGGTTATGGCTACACCTTC.

CDR3 DNA sequence: TGTGCCAGCAGCTTAGCCGGTGGCACAGATACGCAGTATTTT. Encoded protein: CASSLAGGTDTQYF. V and J are TRBV7-2 and TRBJ2-3; no clear D. The V gene lost 0 bases and the J gene lost 1 base, with 5 bases spanning the gap. The germline V gene encodes CDR1 SGHTA and CDR2 FQGNSA. CDR3 size: 14 residues.

The V call is TRBV5-1, the J call TRBJ2-3; 7 bases line up with TRBD2. The germline V gene encodes CDR1 SGHRS and CDR2 YFSETQ. The length of the CDR3 is 14 residues. V dropped 5 bases and J dropped 1; count of bases not matched to a gene: 4. The chain's CDR3 is CASSMAGGTDTQYF. As DNA, the CDR3 is TGCGCCAGCAGTATGGCGGGAGGCACAGATACGCAGTATTTT.

This clone was observed once. The chain combines TRBV20-1 with TRBJ2-5; D is unclear. This CDR3 has 11 amino acids. Trimming pared 5 bases from V and 5 bases from J, leaving 9 bases between. Germline values: CDR1 DFQATT, CDR2 SNEGSKA (reference sequence). Here the CDR3 reads CSAGPIETQYF. CDR3 DNA sequence: TGCAGTGCTGGGCCTATTGAGACCCAGTACTTC.

This clone was seen a single time. This chain uses TRBV4-3 with TRBJ1-6; no firm D call. Germline CDR1 is LGHNA and CDR2 is YSLEER. This CDR3 has 16 residues. Trimming stripped 4 bases from V and 0 bases from J, with 10 bases between. For the CDR3, the DNA is TGCGCCAGCAGCCGACTCCTTAGCTCCTATAATTCACCCCTCCACTTT. The encoded protein is CASSRLLSSYNSPLHF.

This rearrangement joins TRBV6-6 to TRBJ1-1, with a tentative D call TRBD1 (6 bases). The CDR3 contains 14 residues. Germline-derived CDR1 and CDR2 are MNHNY and SVGAGI (reference sequence). V lost 3 bases to trimming and J lost 2 bases, with 10 bases between them. The CDR3 DNA sequence: TGTGCCAGCAGTTATCCGGGACAAAACACTGAAGCTTTCTTT. It codes for CASSYPGQNTEAFF.

The genes are TRBV28 and TRBJ2-1; D might be TRBD2 (6 bases). The CDR3 has 18 residues. The germline CDR1 and CDR2 sequences are MDHEN and SYDVKM. Trimming removed 6 bases from V and 8 bases from J, with 29 bases in between. This CDR3 reads CASRGPDSGGERLDEQFF. DNA for the CDR3: TGTGCCAGCAGAGGTCCCGACTCTGGAGGGGAAAGGCTCGATGAGCAGTTCTTC.

The chain has TRBV7-9 and TRBJ1-1; tentative D call: TRBD1 (6 bases). Trimming pared 5 bases from V and 5 bases from J, leaving 15 bases between. The germline CDR1 and CDR2 sequences are SEHNR and FQNEAQ (reference sequence). This CDR3 has 14 amino acids. The DNA for the CDR3 is TGTGCCAGCAGCCACCCGGACAGTATTACTGAAGCTTTCTTT. Translated: CASSHPDSITEAFF.

The V and J genes are TRBV6-6 and TRBJ2-1; D might be TRBD2 (6 bases). The CDR3 is 14 amino acids. V was clipped by 6 bases and J by 4 bases, with 13 bases between them. Germline CDR1 MNHNY, CDR2 SVGAGI (reference sequence). CDR3 residues: CASRNGDFYNEQFF. In DNA form, the CDR3 reads TGTGCCAGCAGAAACGGGGACTTTTACAATGAGCAGTTCTTC.

This chain joins TRBV19 and TRBJ2-7; TRBD1 might be the D (6 bases). The CDR3 has 14 residues. Per germline, CDR1 LNHDA and CDR2 SQIVND (reference sequence). V was clipped by 7 bases and J by 4 bases, with 17 bases between them. The CDR3 sequence is CASKPTGRPYEQYF. CDR3 nucleotide sequence: TGTGCCAGTAAACCGACAGGCCGGCCATACGAGCAGTACTTC.

The chain has TRBV7-3 and TRBJ2-4; 8 positions match TRBD1. CDR1 is SGHTA, CDR2 FQGTGA, per germline. V shed 4 bases, J shed 6 bases, and the junction held 2 bases outside the gene matches. This CDR3 is built from 13 residues. The CDR3 reads CASSSGTGNIQYF. The CDR3 region has the DNA TGTGCCAGCAGCTCCGGGACAGGAAACATTCAGTACTTC.